This T cell receptor beta chain was captured in a study of shared clonotypes between healthy human individuals. Study overall: CD4 naive and CD4 memory each took three plates per donor, while CD8 naive took two and CD8 memory one.

V was cut by 2 bases and J by 4 bases, with 14 bases left in between. This CDR3 region has 15 residues. In germline, CDR1 is SGHAT, CDR2 FQDESV (reference sequence). Across several immunoSEQ plates, the genomic DNA of each subset was split evenly. Generated by immunoSEQ multiplex PCR, the TCRdb table keeps only in-frame clones and is missing some. The table has 2.3 million or so clones, 85% to 95% seen once. Everyone who donated was a Caucasian adult who lived in Nashville, Tennessee. Sequenced material: naive CD4+ T cells from PBMCs. Subset: CD45RA+ positively selected. The chain carries TRBV11-1 and TRBJ2-5; weak D call: TRBD1 (6 bases). The TCR comes from a man younger than 35 in good health. Some clones in this sample may be carry-over from other donors' samples. CDR3 DNA sequence: TGTGCCAGCAGCTTAATAGGGGGTTCAGGAGAGACCCAGTACTTC. Protein: CASSLIGGSGETQYF.